These 11 T cell receptor beta chains were sequenced from one sample in a study of cytomegalovirus exposure and HLA in healthy donors. A multiplex PCR was run with 60 Vbeta primers and 13 Jbeta primers. Repertoires were generated with immunoSEQ multiplex PCR, while TCRdb's copy carries only in-frame clones and drops some. In the table there are 90,000 to 120,000 clones, 77% of which are singletons. Sequences were obtained from PBMCs. The source is a male donor in good health and CMV-seronegative.

Comment on this clone: One end of the junction varies from germline; a read error may be responsible. The chain couples TRBV7-9 to TRBJ2-7; 7 positions match TRBD1. This CDR3 has 12 residues. Germline CDR1 reads SEHNR; CDR2 reads FQNEAQ (reference sequence). CDR3 coding DNA: TGTGCCAGCAGTTTAAAGGACAGGCTTAAGACCTTC. Its translation: CASSLKDRLKTF.

The gene calls are TRBV11-2 and TRBJ1-5; TRBD1 might be the D (5 bases). Trimming cost V 3 bases and J 7 bases, with 10 bases left between them. This CDR3 is 13 amino acids long. Germline CDR1 is SGHAT and CDR2 is FQNNGV. Written as DNA, the CDR3 is TGTGCCAGCAGCTTGCAGGGTGGGCAGCCCCAGCATTTT. It specifies CASSLQGGQPQHF.

V gene TRBV29-1 combines with J gene TRBJ2-3, with 11 bases aligning to TRBD2. The CDR3 spans 15 residues. Unmatched junction bases numbered 11, after V lost 7 bases and J lost 5 bases. The germline gives CDR1 SQVTM, CDR2 ANQGSEA. CDR3 region: CSATATSGSLDTQYF. The CDR3 DNA reads TGCAGCGCCACCGCTACTAGCGGGAGCTTAGATACGCAGTATTTT.

This chain links TRBV6-1 with TRBJ1-5; D remains unclear. Germline V gives CDR1 MNHNS, CDR2 SASEGT. Trimming pared 0 bases from V and 2 bases from J, leaving 8 bases between. The CDR3 is 15 amino acids. CDR3 amino acids: CASSEAGGRNQPQHF. The CDR3 coding sequence is TGTGCCAGCAGTGAAGCTGGCGGCCGCAATCAGCCCCAGCATTTT.

The chain recombines TRBV5-1 with TRBJ2-7; possible D gene TRBD1, 6 bases. Germline V CDR1 and CDR2: SGHRS, YFSETQ. The V gene lost 0 bases and the J gene lost 7 bases, with 14 bases spanning the gap. The CDR3 contains 14 residues. The chain's CDR3 is CASSLEGHLEEQYF. CDR3 sequence (DNA): TGCGCCAGCAGCTTGGAGGGACATCTGGAAGAGCAGTACTTC. Supplemented by reference TRBV5-1 and TRBJ2-7, the full variable domain reads KAGVTQTPRYLIKTRGQQVTLSCSPISGHRSVSWYQQTPGQGLQFLFEYFSETQRNKGNFPGRFSGRQFSNSRSEMNVSTLELGDSALYLCASSLEGHLEEQYFGPGTRLTVT.

The chain is built from TRBV5-1 and TRBJ2-1; D remains unclear. Germline assignment: CDR1 SGHRS and CDR2 YFSETQ. CDR3 length equals 12 residues. V lost 4 bases and J lost 6, with 8 bases in between. The CDR3 is CASSEVVNEQFF. The CDR3 DNA follows: TGCGCCAGCAGCGAGGTTGTCAATGAGCAGTTCTTC.

The chain joins TRBV21-1 to TRBJ1-5. TRBV21-1 is shown as a pseudogene. The CDR3 is 17 residues long. The CDR3 here is CASAGTPARIPNQPQHF. The CDR3 DNA sequence: TGTGCCAGCGCGGGCACCCCTGCGCGGATACCTAATCAGCCCCAGCATTTT.

The V and J genes are TRBV27 and TRBJ1-5; the D gene is possibly TRBD1 (5 bases). The CDR3 totals 16 residues. CDR1 MNHEY and CDR2 SMNVEV come from the germline V gene (reference sequence). The ends were cut back, 7 bases at V and 2 bases at J, with 18 bases in the middle. DNA for the CDR3: TGTGCCAGCAATATAAGGGGAGGATCCCGCAATCAGCCCCAGCATTTT. Its translation is CASNIRGGSRNQPQHF.

The chain employs TRBV5-1 and TRBJ2-2, with D hard to call. CDR1 SGHRS and CDR2 YFSETQ come from the germline V gene. The CDR3 is 14 residues long. V dropped 0 bases and J dropped 3 bases, with 6 bases sitting between them. CDR3 sequence reads: CASSLVRDTGELFF. CDR3 DNA: TGCGCCAGCAGCTTGGTCCGGGACACCGGGGAGCTGTTTTTT.

V gene TRBV7-8 combines with J gene TRBJ2-7, with 10 bases identical to TRBD1. The CDR3 totals 14 residues. Per the germline V gene, CDR1 is SGHVS and CDR2 is FQNEAQ. Trimming at V came to 4 bases and at J to 6 bases, leaving 6 bases not matched to a gene. CDR3 DNA sequence: TGTGCCAGCAGCTACCGGGACAGGGGTTTCGAGCAGTACTTC. Encoded protein: CASSYRDRGFEQYF.

The V gene is TRBV7-9, the J gene TRBJ2-7, with a weak D call TRBD1 (6 bases). The CDR3 runs 13 residues. The germline CDR1 and CDR2 sequences are SEHNR and FQNEAQ (reference sequence). V was cut by 3 bases and J by 1 base, with 7 bases left in between. The CDR3 sequence: CASSFGQSYEQYF. The DNA of the CDR3 is TGTGCCAGCAGCTTTGGACAGTCCTACGAGCAGTACTTC.